The 7 T cell receptor beta chains below were found in one sample sequenced in a study of T cells in Graves' hyperthyroidism and ophthalmopathy. Amplified TCR beta CDR3 regions came from RNA transcripts. In the first-round RT-PCR of the TCR CDR3, the HTBI primer set was used. TCRdb redid the calling of the multiplex PCR reads with MiXCR, one entry per CDR3 protein. The sample has roughly 700,000 distinct CDR3 sequences; 17% are singletons. The source material was blood. The receptor set was obtained from a man aged 50 to 59 with Graves' hyperthyroidism.

This clonotype was counted between two and nine times. The CDR3 sequence: CASSEASGPRLGGAFF. The CDR3 nucleotides are TGTGCCAGCAGTGAGGCTTCGGGACCGCGGTTGGGGGGAGCTTTCTTT. The rearrangement joins TRBV27 to TRBJ1-1; a possible D gene is TRBD1 (5 bases). Germline CDR1 reads MNHEY; CDR2 reads SMNVEV (reference sequence). The CDR3 has 16 residues. V dropped 5 bases and J dropped 10 bases, with 26 bases sitting between them.

This chain connects TRBV19 to TRBJ1-2, with D perhaps TRBD1 (5 bases). The CDR3 runs to 11 residues. V shed 9 bases and J shed 4 bases, with 9 bases lying between them. Germline loops: CDR1 LNHDA, CDR2 SQIVND (reference sequence). The CDR3 nucleotides read TGTGCCAGCTGGGACGTCTATGGCTACACCTTC. Its translation is CASWDVYGYTF. The full variable domain, completed using reference TRBV19 and TRBJ1-2, is DGGITQSPKYLFRKEGQNVTLSCEQNLNHDAMYWYRQDPGQGLRLIYYSQIVNDFQKGDIAEGYSVSREKKESFPLTVTSAQKNPTAFYLCASWDVYGYTFGSGTRLTVV.

This clonotype has at least ten counts. The rearrangement links TRBV11-2 to TRBJ2-1; D is unclear. CDR1 and CDR2 (germline): SGHAT, FQNNGV. V lost 0 bases, J lost 3 bases, and 6 bases lay in between. CDR3 size: 14 residues. The CDR3 bases are TGTGCCAGCAGCTTAGACCCAGACTACAATGAGCAGTTCTTC. This gives the protein CASSLDPDYNEQFF.

V usage is TRBV6-1 and J usage is TRBJ1-2; D is unclear. The CDR3 is 13 residues long. Trimming pared 1 base from V and 5 bases from J, leaving 8 bases between. CDR1 MNHNS and CDR2 SASEGT come from the germline V gene. In DNA form, the CDR3 reads TGTGCCAGCAGTGAAGTAAACCGATATGGCTACACCTTC. Translated: CASSEVNRYGYTF.

This clonotype has just a few counts. The V gene is TRBV6-1, the J gene TRBJ2-4; TRBD2 aligns across 8 bases. V lost 7 bases and J lost 3; bases outside the gene matches: 8. Germline CDR1 reads MNHNS; CDR2 reads SASEGT. The CDR3 is 15 amino acids. CDR3 in amino acids: CASKPRGGSKNIQYF. The CDR3 DNA reads TGTGCCAGCAAACCCCGGGGGGGAAGCAAAAACATTCAGTACTTC.

This chain joins TRBV6-2 or TRBV6-3 and TRBJ2-1, with a tentative D call TRBD1 (5 bases). Germline lookup yields CDR1 MNHEY and CDR2 SVGEGT. V lost 6 bases to trimming and J lost 3 bases, with 15 bases between them. The CDR3 runs to 15 residues. This CDR3 is CASRAPGYHYNEQFF. CDR3 nucleotides: TGTGCCAGCAGGGCCCCAGGGTATCACTACAATGAGCAGTTCTTC.

There are a few counts of this clonotype. This sequence joins TRBV18 and TRBJ2-1; weak D call: TRBD2 (5 bases). The CDR3 length is 15 residues. Germline CDR1 reads KGHSH; CDR2 reads LQKENI. The germline V and J ends were trimmed by 2 bases and 1 base, with 9 bases remaining between them. This CDR3 reads CASSPDEGSYNEQFF. The CDR3 nucleotides are TGTGCCAGCTCACCAGATGAGGGTTCCTACAATGAGCAGTTCTTC.